This T cell receptor beta chain was sequenced in a study of cytomegalovirus exposure and HLA in healthy donors. General study findings and limits: It was reported that the classifier diagnosed cytomegalovirus status with high specificity and sensitivity in both the original and validation cohorts. It was confirmed in vitro that a few of the CMV-associated chains were specific for CMV antigens. The availability of immune exposure information extended only to CMV serostatus.

The V end lost 0 bases, the J end lost 4 bases, and 7 bases lay between the germline ends. Per germline, CDR1 MNHEY and CDR2 SVGAGI. The CDR3 totals 14 residues. Primers included in the PCR were 60 Vbeta and 13 Jbeta primers. TCRdb keeps only in-frame clones here, not all; method: immunoSEQ multiplex PCR. The sample contains about 190,000 clones, approximately 82% of which appear only once. Unrecorded immune exposures were likely, despite nominal health at sampling. Regarding this clone: Its antigen is not known.

Sequenced: PBMCs. This clonotype was sampled from a woman under 30 in good health and CMV-seropositive. The chain recombines TRBV6-5 with TRBJ1-5; D gene ambiguous. CDR3 bases: TGTGCCAGCAGTTACTCGGCAGGAAATCAGCCCCAGCATTTT. Its protein is CASSYSAGNQPQHF.